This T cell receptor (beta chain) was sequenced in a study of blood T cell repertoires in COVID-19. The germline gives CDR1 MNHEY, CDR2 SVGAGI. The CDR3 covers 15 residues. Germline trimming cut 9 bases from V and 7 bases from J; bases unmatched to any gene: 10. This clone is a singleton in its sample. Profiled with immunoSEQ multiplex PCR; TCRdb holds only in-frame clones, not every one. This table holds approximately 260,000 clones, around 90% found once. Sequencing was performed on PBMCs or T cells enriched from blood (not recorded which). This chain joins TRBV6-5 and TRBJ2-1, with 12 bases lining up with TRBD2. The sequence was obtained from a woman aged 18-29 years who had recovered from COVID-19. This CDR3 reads CASDKASGGENEQFF. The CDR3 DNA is TGTGCCAGTGACAAAGCTAGCGGGGGGGAAAATGAGCAGTTCTTC.